This TCR beta chain is from a study of cytomegalovirus exposure and HLA in healthy donors. Study-level results: The authors reported that TCR beta sequences could predict HLA-A and HLA-B alleles. These predictions were accurate for most subjects in the first cohort.

The PCR had 60 Vbeta and 13 Jbeta primers. Per the authors' pipeline: In a later analysis, 8.5 million to 14 million of tens of millions of unique beta chains occurred in at least two donors. Profiling relied on immunoSEQ multiplex PCR, and the TCRdb table lists in-frame clones only, not all of them. D and trimming come from the DNA, and the V and J calls and clone size come from that table. The sample gives around 210,000 clones, approximately 79% of which show up once; approximately 1.5% is in the top ten. Regarding this clone: Its antigen is still unknown.

Input material: PBMCs. The TCR comes from a man over 45 in good health and CMV-seronegative.

CDR3: CASSLGHRGGTDTQYF. In DNA, the CDR3 is TGTGCCAGCAGCTTAGGTCATCGGGGTGGTACAGATACGCAGTATTTT. The chain is built from TRBV7-3 and TRBJ2-3, with D possibly being TRBD2 (5 bases). Germline loops: CDR1 SGHTA, CDR2 FQGTGA. With 2 bases removed from V and 3 bases from J, the gap between germline ends came to 15 bases. The CDR3 runs to 16 residues.